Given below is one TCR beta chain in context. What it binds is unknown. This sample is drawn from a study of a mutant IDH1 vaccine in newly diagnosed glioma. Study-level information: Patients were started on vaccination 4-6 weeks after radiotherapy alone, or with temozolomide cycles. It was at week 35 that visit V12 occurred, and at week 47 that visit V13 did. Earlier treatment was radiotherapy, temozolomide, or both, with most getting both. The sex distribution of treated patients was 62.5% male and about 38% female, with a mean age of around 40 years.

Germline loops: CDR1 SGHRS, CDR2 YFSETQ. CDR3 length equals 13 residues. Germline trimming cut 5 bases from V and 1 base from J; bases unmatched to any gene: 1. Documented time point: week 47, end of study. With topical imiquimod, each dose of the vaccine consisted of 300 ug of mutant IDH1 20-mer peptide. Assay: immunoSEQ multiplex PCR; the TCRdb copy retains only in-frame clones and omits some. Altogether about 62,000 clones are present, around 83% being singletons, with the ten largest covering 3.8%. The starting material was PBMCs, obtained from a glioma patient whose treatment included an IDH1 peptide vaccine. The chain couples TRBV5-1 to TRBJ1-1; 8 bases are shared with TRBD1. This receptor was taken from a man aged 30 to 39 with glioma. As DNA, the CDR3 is TGCGCCAGCAGGGGGACAGGGAACACTGAAGCTTTCTTT. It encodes CASRGTGNTEAFF. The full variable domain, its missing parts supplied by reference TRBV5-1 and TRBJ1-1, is KAGVTQTPRYLIKTRGQQVTLSCSPISGHRSVSWYQQTPGQGLQFLFEYFSETQRNKGNFPGRFSGRQFSNSRSEMNVSTLELGDSALYLCASRGTGNTEAFFGQGTRLTVV.